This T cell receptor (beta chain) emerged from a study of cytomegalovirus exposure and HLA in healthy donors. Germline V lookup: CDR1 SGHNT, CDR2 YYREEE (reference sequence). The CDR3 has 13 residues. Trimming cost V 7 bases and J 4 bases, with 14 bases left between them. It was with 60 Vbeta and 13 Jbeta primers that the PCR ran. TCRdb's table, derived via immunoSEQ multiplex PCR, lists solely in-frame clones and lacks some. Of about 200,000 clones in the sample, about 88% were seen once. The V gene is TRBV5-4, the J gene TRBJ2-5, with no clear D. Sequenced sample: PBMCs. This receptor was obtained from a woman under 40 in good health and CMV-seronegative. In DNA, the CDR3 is TGTGCCAGCTCCCCGAATAGCCGAGAGACCCAGTACTTC. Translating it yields CASSPNSRETQYF.